Shown below are 3 T cell receptor beta chains from a single sample sequenced in a study of T cell responses to AZD1222 COVID-19 vaccine. Some clones are missing from TCRdb's copy, which holds only in-frame ones; the method was immunoSEQ multiplex PCR. The sample yields about 100,000 clones, 80% to 90% seen once. This specimen consisted of peripheral blood, obtained on day 0 of AZD1222 vaccination. Every receptor here comes from an adult in good health.

In the case of this clone: The junction departs from the called germline gene at one end, perhaps through a read error. CDR3 bases: TGTGCTAGCAGCTTAATGAACACCGGGGAGCTGTTTTTT. It is translated as CASSLMNTGELFF. The gene calls are TRBV7-7 and TRBJ2-2; D ambiguous. Looked up from germline, CDR1 is SSHAT and CDR2 is FNYEAQ (reference sequence). This CDR3 has 13 residues. Full variable domain (outside the CDR3, taken from reference TRBV7-7 and TRBJ2-2): GAGVSQSPRYKVTKRGQDVTLRCDPISSHATLYWYQQALGQGPEFLTYFNYEAQPDKSGLPSDRFSAERPEGSISTLTIQRTEQRDSAMYRCASSLMNTGELFFGEGSRLTVL.

On this clone: At the DNA level, this CDR3 is encoded by other sequences in the same sample as well. The chain employs TRBV18 and TRBJ2-7; D call uncertain. The V end lost 3 bases, the J end lost 0 bases, and 3 bases lay between the germline ends. CDR1 KGHSH and CDR2 LQKENI come from the germline V gene. The CDR3 is 12 residues long. This CDR3 is CASSPSSYEQYF. CDR3 coding DNA: TGTGCCAGCTCACCCAGCTCCTACGAGCAGTACTTC.

V and J are TRBV2 and TRBJ1-1; 8 positions agree with TRBD1. The CDR3 spans 14 residues. Germline assignment: CDR1 SNHLY and CDR2 FYNNEI. With 8 bases clipped from V and 7 bases from J, the junction kept 12 bases outside the gene matches. CDR3 sequence: CASSRTGPVNEAFF. The CDR3 nucleotides read TGTGCCAGCTCACGGACAGGGCCGGTTAATGAAGCTTTCTTT.